This TCR beta chain was sequenced in a study of T cells after posttransplantation cyclophosphamide. Whole-study findings and limits: Recipient CMV seropositivity and CMV reactivation strongly tracked TRB clonality. TRB overlap between skin or GI tissue T cells and blood was limited. Donor-recipient repertoire similarity was low at 1-2 months, rising over year one.

Profiling relied on immunoSEQ multiplex PCR, and the TCRdb table lists in-frame clones only, not all of them. The sample records about 4,300 clones, over 65% being singletons. In regard to this clone: Antigen: not known.

Cyclophosphamide on days +3 and +4 followed busulfan-fludarabine conditioning and a marrow graft. The sequence was obtained from a male patient aged 35-50 years who received an allogeneic stem cell transplant from a related donor, was CMV-positive, and had acute and chronic GVHD. Part of the T cells may come from the graft donor. Sample: PBMCs, taken after allogeneic stem cell transplant with posttransplant cyclophosphamide.

The CDR3 loop reads CASSLLSGELFF. The CDR3 DNA reads TGTGCCAGCAGTTTACTCTCCGGGGAGCTGTTTTTT. The rearrangement uses TRBV27 and TRBJ2-2; D ambiguous. Trimming pared 2 bases from V and 6 bases from J, leaving 4 bases between. Germline V gene lookup returns CDR1 MNHEY and CDR2 SMNVEV (reference sequence). CDR3 size: 12 residues.